These 19 T cell receptor beta chains were all obtained from the same sample, sequenced in a study of OX40 agonist ivuxolimab in advanced cancers. The repertoire was sequenced with immunoSEQ multiplex PCR; TCRdb's copy has only in-frame clones and lacks some. The data show 40,000 to 60,000 clones, with roughly 80% seen just once and just over 3% held by the top ten. The input for sequencing was CD4+ or CD8+ T cells sorted from blood, taken in a trial of the OX40 agonist ivuxolimab. Receptor source: an adult with an advanced solid tumor such as melanoma, head and neck, liver or kidney cancer.

The chain links TRBV19 to TRBJ1-5; 8 bases agree with TRBD1. The junction had 6 bases not matched to a gene; V was cut back by 2 bases and J by 0 bases. Germline lookup yields CDR1 LNHDA and CDR2 SQIVND (reference sequence). CDR3 length: 17 amino acids. The CDR3 region is CASSIIDRGHSNQPQHF. CDR3 nucleotides: TGTGCCAGTAGTATAATAGACAGGGGACATAGCAATCAGCCCCAGCATTTT.

The rearrangement uses TRBV15 and TRBJ1-4, with D possibly TRBD1 on 5 matching bases. CDR1 and CDR2 from the germline V gene are LNHNV and YYDKDF (reference sequence). V lost 4 bases and J 8 bases, leaving 14 bases between the germline ends. The CDR3 runs 14 residues. CDR3 in amino acids: CATSNRDPHEKLFF. The CDR3 DNA sequence: TGTGCCACCAGCAACCGGGACCCTCACGAAAAACTGTTTTTT.

This clone was seen only a few times. The chain is built from TRBV7-9 and TRBJ2-1; either TRBD1 or TRBD2 may fit D (6 bases each). The CDR3 covers 19 residues. Looked up from germline, CDR1 is SEHNR and CDR2 is FQNEAQ (reference sequence). V was cut by 2 bases and J by 0 bases, with 20 bases left in between. The CDR3 sequence: CASSLKGGPGRSSYNEQFF. In nucleotides, the CDR3 is TGTGCCAGCAGCTTAAAGGGGGGCCCGGGCCGGAGCTCCTACAATGAGCAGTTCTTC.

This clone was observed a single time. V gene TRBV5-1 combines with J gene TRBJ1-2, with no clear D. V gave up 4 bases and J gave up 2 bases, with 9 bases separating them. CDR1 and CDR2 from the germline V gene are SGHRS and YFSETQ. The CDR3 is 13 residues long. CDR3 in DNA: TGCGCCAGCAGCCCCGCGGGGAACTATGGCTACACCTTC. Its translation is CASSPAGNYGYTF.

This chain links TRBV25-1 with TRBJ1-6; no firm D call. Deletions cut 0 bases from V and 8 bases from J, with 11 bases between. This CDR3 comprises 15 residues. The germline CDR1 and CDR2 sequences are MGHDK and SYGVNS. The CDR3 is CASSEYKGSDSPLHF. The CDR3 nucleotides read TGTGCCAGCAGTGAATACAAGGGTTCCGATTCACCCCTCCACTTT. Complete variable domain (other parts from reference TRBV25-1 and TRBJ1-6): EADIYQTPRYLVIGTGKKITLECSQTMGHDKMYWYQQDPGMELHLIHYSYGVNSTEKGDLSSESTVSRIRTEHFPLTLESARPSHTSQYLCASSEYKGSDSPLHFGNGTRLTVT.

This chain links TRBV18 with TRBJ1-1, with 7 bases fitting TRBD1. Germline-derived CDR1 and CDR2 are KGHSH and LQKENI. The junction had 3 bases not matched to a gene; V was cut back by 5 bases and J by 0 bases. This CDR3 spans 14 amino acids. The CDR3 spells CASSVQGLNTEAFF. CDR3 coding DNA: TGTGCCAGCTCAGTACAGGGGCTGAACACTGAAGCTTTCTTT.

The chain carries TRBV5-8 and TRBJ2-3; TRBD1 might be the D (5 bases). Germline V CDR1 and CDR2: SGHTS, YDEGEE. The CDR3 spans 13 residues. Trimming stripped 7 bases from V and 8 bases from J, with 17 bases between. Here the CDR3 reads CASGRVTGSTQYF. The CDR3 nucleotides are TGTGCCAGCGGAAGAGTCACAGGTAGTACGCAGTATTTT.

The sample holds one count of this clone. The chain uses TRBV7-8 and TRBJ2-5, with D perhaps given as TRBD1 or TRBD2 (6 bases each). Looked up from germline, CDR1 is SGHVS and CDR2 is FQNEAQ. The CDR3 contains 13 residues. Trimming removed 2 bases at V and 4 bases at J, with 8 bases between. CDR3 loop: CASSLRGRETQYF. CDR3 nucleotide sequence: TGTGCCAGCAGCTTACGGGGGCGAGAGACCCAGTACTTC.

The chain links TRBV10-1 to TRBJ2-2, with unresolved D. Germline CDR1 is WNHNN and CDR2 is SYGVQD (reference sequence). The germline V and J ends were trimmed by 3 bases and 0 bases, with 8 bases remaining between them. This CDR3 region has 15 residues. In DNA form, the CDR3 reads TGCGCCAGCAGTGAAAGCAGGTCGAACACCGGGGAGCTGTTTTTT. This sequence encodes CASSESRSNTGELFF.

This clone appeared a single time. The junction departs from germline at one end; a sequencing error may be responsible. The chain has TRBV20-1 and TRBJ2-3, with no clear D. The CDR3 runs 11 residues. The germline V gene has CDR1 DFQATT and CDR2 SNEGSKA (reference sequence). As DNA, the CDR3 is TGCAGCGCTACAATGGAATATACGCAGTATTTT. Protein sequence: CSATMEYTQYF.

This chain links TRBV7-6 with TRBJ2-3, with 14 bases that match TRBD2. V shed 1 base, J shed 0 bases, and the junction held 3 bases outside the gene matches. Germline V gene lookup returns CDR1 SGHVS and CDR2 FNYEAQ. The CDR3 loop spans 18 amino acids. The CDR3 DNA sequence: TGTGCCAGCAGCTTAGGACTAGCGGGGGGGCCTAGCACAGATACGCAGTATTTT. Translation: CASSLGLAGGPSTDTQYF.

This chain joins TRBV11-2 and TRBJ2-3; 10 bases align to TRBD2. This CDR3 is built from 15 residues. The ends lost 6 bases at V and 6 bases at J; junction bases unmatched: 9. The V gene's germline CDR1 is SGHAT and CDR2 FQNNGV. The CDR3, as DNA: TGTGCCAGCAGGAAACCGGGACTAGCGTATGATACGCAGTATTTT. Translation: CASRKPGLAYDTQYF.

The rearrangement joins TRBV11-2 to TRBJ2-5, with D perhaps TRBD2 (6 bases). The CDR3 totals 12 residues. Germline V gene sequence: CDR1 SGHAT, CDR2 FQNNGV. V was trimmed by 8 bases and J by 1 base, leaving 8 bases between them. This CDR3 is CASGRSQETQYF. As DNA, the CDR3 is TGTGCCAGCGGGAGGTCCCAAGAGACCCAGTACTTC. Complete variable domain (other parts from reference TRBV11-2 and TRBJ2-5): EAGVAQSPRYKIIEKRQSVAFWCNPISGHATLYWYQQILGQGPKLLIQFQNNGVVDDSQLPKDRFSAERLKGVDSTLKIQPAKLEDSAVYLCASGRSQETQYFGPGTRLLVL.

This clone was counted only a few times. This rearrangement joins TRBV2 to TRBJ2-5, with TRBD2 identical over 10 bases. With 4 bases clipped from V and 6 bases from J, the junction kept 5 bases outside the gene matches. The CDR3 runs to 14 residues. Per germline, CDR1 SNHLY and CDR2 FYNNEI. CDR3 DNA: TGTGCCAGCAGTGGTAGTAGCGGGGGGAAGACCCAGTACTTC. Encoded protein: CASSGSSGGKTQYF.

J is TRBJ2-5 and V is TRBV5-1; D is unclear. Trimming cost V 0 bases and J 1 base, with 7 bases left between them. The CDR3 has 14 amino acids. The germline V gene encodes CDR1 SGHRS and CDR2 YFSETQ. CDR3 residues: CASSLGHFQETQYF. The DNA of the CDR3 is TGCGCCAGCAGCTTGGGTCACTTCCAAGAGACCCAGTACTTC.

This chain uses TRBV19 with TRBJ1-1; D is perhaps TRBD1 (6 bases). Germline V gene data show CDR1 as LNHDA and CDR2 as SQIVND (reference sequence). V lost 4 bases and J lost 1, with 16 bases in between. CDR3 size: 16 residues. CDR3 nucleotide sequence: TGTGCCAGTAGTACCAAAACAGGGATAGCGAACACTGAAGCTTTCTTT. Translated, it gives CASSTKTGIANTEAFF.

The chain carries TRBV6-5 and TRBJ2-7; D possibly uses TRBD1 or TRBD2 (7 bases each). From germline, CDR1 is MNHEY and CDR2 SVGAGI. Trimming stripped 7 bases from V and 4 bases from J, with 14 bases between. This CDR3 spans 13 amino acids. DNA for the CDR3: TGTGCCAGCACCGACCAGGGGGGGTACGAGCAGTACTTC. Amino acid sequence: CASTDQGGYEQYF.

The rearrangement uses TRBV7-3 and TRBJ2-1; TRBD1 agrees at 12 bases. The V gene end was trimmed by 4 bases and the J gene end by 8 bases; junction bases not matched to a gene: 6. The CDR3 contains 15 residues. Germline V gives CDR1 SGHTA, CDR2 FQGTGA. CDR3 coding DNA: TGTGCCAGCAGCTCTCTTGGGACAGGGGGCGATGAGCAGTTCTTC. This encodes CASSSLGTGGDEQFF.

This clone was observed a handful of times. CDR3 residues: CASSTRIWAGNGRRYF. The CDR3 DNA reads TGTGCCAGTAGTACTAGGATATGGGCGGGAAATGGCCGGCGGTACTTC. V gene TRBV19 combines with J gene TRBJ2-7, with D possibly matching TRBD2 (6 bases). Between the trimmed V and J ends, which lost 4 bases and 12 bases, there was a span of 28 bases. This CDR3 has 16 residues. CDR1 and CDR2 from the germline V gene are LNHDA and SQIVND (reference sequence).